This note documents a single TCR beta chain sequence. Its antigen is unknown. The record originates from a study of beta chain features in type 1 diabetes. Study results and limitations: TCRB CDR3 length was moderately but significantly reduced in all four CD4+ subsets of Type 1 diabetes patients.

The CDR3 extends over 17 amino acids. Trimming took 4 bases from V and 3 from J; bases not matched to a gene: 10. Germline V CDR1 and CDR2: SGHNT, YYREEE (reference sequence). Isolated RNA was reverse transcribed in full, so expressed TCRB transcripts were sequenced. Assay used: immunoSEQ multiplex PCR; TCRdb lists only in-frame clones, some missing. The repertoire consists of about 150,000 clones, with under 9.5% occurring once and the leading ten covering around 0.5%. This clonotype was sampled from a man aged 18 to 29 with type 1 diabetes. Sequencing was carried out using central memory CD4+ T cells from blood. The chain is built from TRBV5-4 and TRBJ2-2, with TRBD1 identical over 9 bases. The CDR3: CASSKKTGGVHTGELFF. CDR3 DNA: TGTGCCAGCAGCAAAAAGACAGGGGGAGTGCACACCGGGGAGCTGTTTTTT.